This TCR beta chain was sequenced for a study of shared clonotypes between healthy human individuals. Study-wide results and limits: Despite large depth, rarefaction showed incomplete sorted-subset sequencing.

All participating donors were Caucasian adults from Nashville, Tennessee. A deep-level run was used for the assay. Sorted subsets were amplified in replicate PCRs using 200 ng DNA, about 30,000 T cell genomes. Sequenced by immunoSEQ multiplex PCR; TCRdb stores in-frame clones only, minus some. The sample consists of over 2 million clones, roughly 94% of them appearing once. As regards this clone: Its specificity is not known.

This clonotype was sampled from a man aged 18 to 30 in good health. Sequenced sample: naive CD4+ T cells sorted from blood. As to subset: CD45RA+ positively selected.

Written as DNA, the CDR3 is TGTGCCATCAGTGAGTTGACCGCTTGGGGGAAAGGCTACACCTTC. This encodes CAISELTAWGKGYTF. The V call is TRBV10-3, the J call TRBJ1-2, with D possibly matching TRBD1 (5 bases). In germline, CDR1 is ENHRY, CDR2 SYGVKD. The V end was cut by 1 base, the J end by 8 bases, with 17 bases between. The CDR3 is 15 residues long.